The present T cell receptor beta chain was sequenced within a study of shared clonotypes between healthy human individuals. Produced via immunoSEQ multiplex PCR; TCRdb's table is partial and in-frame only. Of nearly 500,000 clones in the sample, about 82% were seen once. The V gene's germline CDR1 is GTSNPN and CDR2 SVGIG (reference sequence). The germline V and J ends were trimmed by 1 base and 2 bases, with 3 bases remaining between them. The CDR3 is 11 residues long. Regarding the study as a whole: Only blood underwent sampling, and tissue repertoires likely differ.

There are many counts of this clone. What it recognizes is unknown. In the same sample, other DNA sequences code for this CDR3. The receptor's source is a woman aged 40 to 50 in good health. Some clones in this sample may be carry-over from other donors' samples. The J gene is TRBJ2-7, the V gene TRBV30; unclear D gene. The sample taken for sequencing was PBMCs. CDR3 sequence (DNA): TGTGCCTGGAGTGGCACCTACGAGCAGTACTTC. Its protein is CAWSGTYEQYF.